The source of this TCR beta chain is a study of cytomegalovirus exposure and HLA in healthy donors. In germline, CDR1 is LNHDA, CDR2 SQIVND (reference sequence). The CDR3 is 14 amino acids. The V gene end was trimmed by 7 bases and the J gene end by 4 bases; junction bases not matched to a gene: 4. It was with 60 Vbeta and 13 Jbeta primers that the PCR ran. Only in-frame clones appear in the TCRdb table, and some are missing; sequencing was by immunoSEQ multiplex PCR. The data show more than 85,000 clones, 75% to 90% seen once. In this sample, this clone turned up once. Sequencing used PBMCs. The sequence came from a man aged 25-45 years in good health and CMV-seropositive. The chain carries TRBV19 and TRBJ2-3; TRBD1 aligns across 11 bases. The CDR3 region is CASKDRGRSDTQYF. The CDR3 DNA follows: TGTGCCAGTAAGGACAGGGGGCGCTCAGATACGCAGTATTTT.